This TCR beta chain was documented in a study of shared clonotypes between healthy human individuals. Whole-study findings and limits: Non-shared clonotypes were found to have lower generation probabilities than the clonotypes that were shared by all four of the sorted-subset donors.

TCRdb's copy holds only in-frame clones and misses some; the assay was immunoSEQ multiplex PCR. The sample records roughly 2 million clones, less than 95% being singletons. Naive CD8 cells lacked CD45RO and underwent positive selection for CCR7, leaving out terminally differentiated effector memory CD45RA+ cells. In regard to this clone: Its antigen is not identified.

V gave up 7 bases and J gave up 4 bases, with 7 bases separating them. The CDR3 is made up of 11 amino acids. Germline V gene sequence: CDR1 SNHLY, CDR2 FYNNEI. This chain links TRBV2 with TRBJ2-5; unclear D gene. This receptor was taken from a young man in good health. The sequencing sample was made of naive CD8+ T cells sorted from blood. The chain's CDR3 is CASNNGETQYF. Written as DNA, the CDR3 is TGTGCCAGCAATAACGGAGAGACCCAGTACTTC.